A selection of T cell receptor beta chains follows, all from one sample in a study of cytomegalovirus exposure and HLA in healthy donors. Generated by immunoSEQ multiplex PCR, the TCRdb table keeps only in-frame clones and is missing some. The data hold some 190,000 clones, with 65% to 85% observed a single time. Sequencing input: PBMCs. All receptors come from a male donor in good health and CMV-seronegative. Each CDR3 is given with its conserved first and last residue. A D gene is named only where the DNA matches it firmly. Where a row states a size, it is once, few, many or the class of an expanded clone; other rows omit it.

-	TRBJ2-3	TRBV29-1	13	-	TGCAGCGTTGAAGGAATAAAGGGGGATACGCAGTATTTT	CSVEGIKGDTQYF
-	TRBJ2-1	TRBV4-1	15	-	TGCGCCAGCAGCCAAGATACGGCCCCAGGGAATGAGCAGTTCTTC	CASSQDTAPGNEQFF
-	TRBJ2-2	TRBV19	13	-	TGTGCCAGTAGTATTGACAGCCACGGGGAGCTGTTTTTT	CASSIDSHGELFF
-	TRBJ1-5	TRBV5-1	13	-	TGCGCCAGCAGCTTGGCCGTCAATCAGCCCCAGCATTTT	CASSLAVNQPQHF
-	TRBJ2-2	TRBV5-1	17	TRBD1	TGCGCCAGCAGCTTGGGCCAGGGGGCGTGGGGCACCGGGGAGCTGTTTTTT	CASSLGQGAWGTGELFF
-	TRBJ2-3	TRBV5-1	15	-	TGCGCCAGCAGCTTGGAAACCCCAGGGCCAGATACGCAGTACTTT	CASSLETPGPDTQYF
-	TRBJ2-1	TRBV7-2	14	TRBD1	TGTGCCAGCAGCCAAGTTGGCAGGGGGCGTGAGCAGTTCTTC	CASSQVGRGREQFF
-	TRBJ2-7	TRBV27	18	-	TGTGCCAGCAGTTCCAGGGGACATTTCGATTGGGGCCTCTACGAGCAGTACTTC	CASSSRGHFDWGLYEQYF
-	TRBJ2-6	TRBV6-5	16	TRBD1	TGTGCCAGCAGTTACTCGAGACAGGGCCCAGCCAACGTCCTGACTTTC	CASSYSRQGPANVLTF
-	TRBJ1-1	TRBV15	16	-	TGTGCCACCAGCAGAGCCGCCCCCGGACAGAACACTGAAGCTTTCTTT	CATSRAAPGQNTEAFF
-	TRBJ1-4	TRBV7-9	16	TRBD1	TGTGCCAGCAGCTCACGACAGGGTATCCCTAATGAAAAACTGTTTTTT	CASSSRQGIPNEKLFF
-	TRBJ2-1	TRBV28	15	TRBD2	TGTGCCAGCAGTCCGACTAGCGGGGACTACAATGAGCAGTTCTTC	CASSPTSGDYNEQFF
few	TRBJ2-7	TRBV6-6	14	-	TGTGCCAGCAGTCCCCAGGGGAGGGCCTACGAGCAGTACTTC	CASSPQGRAYEQYF
-	TRBJ2-7	TRBV28	14	-	TGTGCCAGCAGTTTTCTAGGAAGATCCTACGAGCAGTACTTC	CASSFLGRSYEQYF
-	TRBJ2-5	TRBV6-5	12	-	TGTGCCAGCCAGCAAGGGGGAGAGACCCAGTACTTC	CASQQGGETQYF
-	TRBJ2-5	TRBV5-6	14	-	TGTGCCAGCAGCCCTTGGGCCCCTTTACCCCAGCAGTACTTC	CASSPWAPLPQQYF
-	TRBJ1-6	TRBV5-1	16	-	TGCGCCAGCAGCTTTTCCCCGGGAGACTATAATTCACCCCTCCACTTT	CASSFSPGDYNSPLHF
-	TRBJ2-1	TRBV5-1	16	-	TGCGCCAGCAGCTCCGGACTTGTCGGAGCCTACAATGAGCAGTTCTTC	CASSSGLVGAYNEQFF
-	TRBJ1-2	TRBV29-1	12	TRBD1	TGCAGCGTAAAGGACAGGGCGCGGGGCTACACCTTC	CSVKDRARGYTF
-	TRBJ1-1	TRBV6-1	14	TRBD1	TGTGCCAGCAGGGCAGACAGGGGGCATGATGAAGCTTTCTTT	CASRADRGHDEAFF
once	TRBJ1-1	TRBV9	15	-	TGTGCCAGCAGCGTAGTAGGGGAGGGAGGCACTGAAGCTTTCTTT	CASSVVGEGGTEAFF
-	TRBJ1-4	TRBV18	16	-	TGTGCCAGCTCAAGCAGTATAGGAGCAACTAATGAAAAACTGTTTTTT	CASSSSIGATNEKLFF
-	TRBJ2-1	TRBV28	16	-	TGTGCCAGCAGTTTCGAAGCACTAGCCTTCAGCAATGAGCAGTTCTTC	CASSFEALAFSNEQFF
-	TRBJ1-2	TRBV19	14	TRBD1	TGTGCCAGCGGGACAGATGACTCTAACTATGGCTACACCTTC	CASGTDDSNYGYTF
once	TRBJ1-1	TRBV19	13	-	TGTGCCAGTAGTTTATATGGGGCCACTGAAGCTTTCTTT	CASSLYGATEAFF
-	TRBJ2-2	TRBV19	16	TRBD2	TGTGCCAGTACTCTCCCCGGAGGGGAGGGATCCGGGGAGCTGTTTTTT	CASTLPGGEGSGELFF